The clone carrying this T cell receptor (beta chain) occurred a few times. These data originate in a study of T-cell reconstitution after alpha-beta-depleted transplantation in children. Trimming cost V 5 bases and J 5 bases, with 15 bases left between them. The CDR3 is made up of 14 amino acids. The library targeted TCRbeta and was prepared with unique molecular identifiers. In TCRdb, the PCR reads were re-called with MiXCR into one record per CDR3 protein. The data contain about half a million distinct CDR3 sequences, under 15% of them seen just once; the ten biggest clones take up under 7%. The sample consisted of PBMCs from the stem cell graft donor, taken from the stem cell graft. The chain joins TRBV12-3 or TRBV12-4 to TRBJ1-2; weak D call: TRBD1 (6 bases). The sequence was collected from a human donor who donated a stem cell graft to a child with combined immunodeficiency. CDR3 protein: CASSQDQGFYGYTF. The DNA for the CDR3 is TGTGCCAGCAGTCAAGACCAGGGGTTTTATGGCTACACCTTC.